The 20 T cell receptor beta chains given below trace back to one sample, sequenced in a study of siplizumab effects on memory and regulatory T cells. Measured with immunoSEQ multiplex PCR; TCRdb has only the in-frame clones, and not every one. Counted here are over 85,000 clones, roughly 89% occurring once; the ten biggest clones make up 1.3%. Sequenced sample: CD4+ T cells sorted from blood. Every receptor here comes from a human donor in good health.

V is TRBV5-3 and J is TRBJ1-2; D perhaps matches TRBD1 (6 bases). TRBV5-3 is reported as an ORF; its role is uncertain. The CDR3 runs 13 residues. Deletions cut 10 bases from V and 7 bases from J, with 20 bases between. CDR3 residues: CAEYSGGLAGYTF. DNA for the CDR3: TGTGCCGAATACTCGGGGGGCCTCGCTGGCTACACCTTC.

V is TRBV6-6 and J is TRBJ1-2, with a tentative D call TRBD1 (5 bases). The CDR3 has 13 residues. Trimming pared 6 bases from V and 4 bases from J, leaving 12 bases between. The germline V gene has CDR1 MNHNY and CDR2 SVGAGI (reference sequence). CDR3 DNA sequence: TGTGCCAGCAGGTCTGACAGCATCTATGGCTACACCTTC. This translates into CASRSDSIYGYTF.

This chain uses TRBV7-4 with TRBJ2-1, with a weak D call TRBD2 (5 bases). V was clipped by 0 bases and J by 8 bases, with 23 bases between them. Germline CDR1 reads SGHVT; CDR2 reads SQSDAQ. The CDR3 runs to 18 residues. The CDR3 sequence is CASSLAGPDWYSSHEQFF. For the CDR3, the DNA is TGTGCCAGCAGCTTAGCCGGTCCGGACTGGTATTCGTCCCATGAGCAGTTCTTC.

This chain joins TRBV15 and TRBJ2-1, with a weak D call TRBD2 (5 bases). The V and J ends lost 4 bases and 12 bases respectively, with 19 bases between them. The CDR3 is made up of 14 amino acids. Germline CDR1 and CDR2: LNHNV and YYDKDF (reference sequence). The CDR3 DNA sequence: TGTGCCACCAGCACCCCGGGATCCCTTAGTGGGCAGTTCTTC. Translating gives CATSTPGSLSGQFF.

The chain carries TRBV30 and TRBJ2-1; TRBD2 might be the D (6 bases). Trimming left V 4 bases short and J 10 bases short, with 14 bases between. CDR1 GTSNPN and CDR2 SVGIG come from the germline V gene (reference sequence). The CDR3 spans 12 residues. DNA for the CDR3: TGTGCCTGGACCCAGACTAGGGACGAGCAGTTCTTC. Amino acid sequence: CAWTQTRDEQFF. Using reference TRBV30 and TRBJ2-1 for the parts outside the CDR3, the full variable domain is SQTIHQWPATLVQPVGSPLSLECTVEGTSNPNLYWYRQAAGRGLQLLFYSVGIGQISSEVPQNLSASRPQDRQFILSSKKLLLSDSGFYLCAWTQTRDEQFFGPGTRLTVL.

The CDR3 region is CAIRGTTDTQYF. The CDR3 region has the DNA TGTGCCATCAGGGGGACCACAGATACGCAGTATTTT. The chain couples TRBV10-3 to TRBJ2-3; D may be TRBD1 or TRBD2 (5 bases each). The CDR3 sequence is 12 residues long. The V gene's germline CDR1 is ENHRY and CDR2 SYGVKD. With 6 bases removed from V and 2 bases from J, the gap between germline ends came to 6 bases.

This sequence joins TRBV5-1 and TRBJ2-7; D is unresolved. V lost 0 bases and J lost 5, with 9 bases in between. Looked up from germline, CDR1 is SGHRS and CDR2 is YFSETQ. The CDR3 extends over 13 amino acids. The CDR3 here is CASSLGSRDEQYF. CDR3 DNA sequence: TGCGCCAGCAGCTTGGGGTCCAGAGACGAGCAGTACTTC.

This clone has a single count. The chain combines TRBV5-4 with TRBJ2-3; unclear D gene. Trimming removed 1 base at V and 2 bases at J, with 11 bases between. Per germline, CDR1 SGHNT and CDR2 YYREEE (reference sequence). The CDR3 totals 15 residues. DNA of the CDR3: TGTGCCAGCAGCTTGAGGGTCTCTCCCACAGATACGCAGTATTTT. This sequence encodes CASSLRVSPTDTQYF.

The chain combines TRBV5-1 with TRBJ2-7, with D possibly TRBD2 on 6 matching bases. Trimming removed 0 bases at V and 4 bases at J, with 11 bases between. Germline CDR1 is SGHRS and CDR2 is YFSETQ. This CDR3 spans 14 amino acids. The CDR3 protein is CASSLEEGRYEQYF. For the CDR3, the DNA is TGCGCCAGCAGCTTGGAGGAGGGGCGGTACGAGCAGTACTTC.

This clone was seen just once. The V and J genes are TRBV10-3 and TRBJ2-2; TRBD2 aligns across 13 bases. CDR1 is ENHRY and CDR2 is SYGVKD in the germline V gene. The CDR3 sequence is 16 residues long. Unmatched junction bases numbered 5, after V lost 8 bases and J lost 2 bases. For the CDR3, the DNA is TGTGCCATCGGACTAGCGGGAGAGTCAAACACCGGGGAGCTGTTTTTT. It codes for CAIGLAGESNTGELFF.

The rearrangement links TRBV6-6 to TRBJ1-4; 10 positions match TRBD1. CDR3 length: 16 residues. CDR1 is MNHNY and CDR2 is SVGAGI in the germline V gene (reference sequence). The V segment lost 2 bases and the J segment 8 bases; nucleotides outside the gene matches: 8. DNA of the CDR3: TGTGCCAGCAGTTACGGTGACAGGGGGCTAGGGGAAAAACTGTTTTTT. Amino acid sequence: CASSYGDRGLGEKLFF.

The J gene is TRBJ2-1, the V gene TRBV2; tentatively, D is TRBD1 (6 bases). Looked up from germline, CDR1 is SNHLY and CDR2 is FYNNEI. There are 15 residues in the CDR3. With 6 bases removed from V and 2 bases from J, the gap between germline ends came to 14 bases. The CDR3 DNA reads TGTGCCAGCAGGCCGGACAGACCTACCTACAATGAGCAGTTCTTC. Protein product: CASRPDRPTYNEQFF.

This sequence joins TRBV18 and TRBJ1-2; 8 nucleotides align to TRBD1. The length of the CDR3 is 14 residues. Trimming cost V 5 bases and J 9 bases; bases outside gene matches: 11. Germline-derived CDR1 and CDR2 are KGHSH and LQKENI. CDR3 sequence: CASSTKGQGERYTF. The CDR3 bases are TGTGCCAGCTCAACAAAAGGACAGGGCGAGCGCTACACCTTC.

The V call is TRBV11-2, the J call TRBJ1-2, with TRBD1 matching 10 bases. The trim removed 1 base at V and 3 bases at J, leaving 11 bases unmatched. The CDR3 runs to 18 residues. The V gene's germline CDR1 is SGHAT and CDR2 FQNNGV. CDR3 sequence (DNA): TGTGCCAGCAGCTTAGGGTCAGACAGGGGGCGATCTTACTATGGCTACACCTTC. It yields the protein CASSLGSDRGRSYYGYTF.

The chain employs TRBV27 and TRBJ1-2; 7 bases align to TRBD1. There are 12 residues in the CDR3. Germline CDR1 and CDR2: MNHEY and SMNVEV (reference sequence). V lost 2 bases, J lost 6 bases, and 0 bases stayed unmatched. The CDR3 region has the DNA TGTGCCAGCAGTTTAACAGGGGATGGCTACACCTTC. Its translation is CASSLTGDGYTF.

The table lists this clone with a few counts. The chain links TRBV10-3 to TRBJ2-7; TRBD2 might be the D (6 bases). The germline V gene has CDR1 ENHRY and CDR2 SYGVKD. V was shortened by 6 bases and J by 0 bases, with 12 bases between the two germline ends. This CDR3 has 14 residues. The CDR3 loop is CAIRRDSSSYEQYF. The CDR3 nucleotides are TGTGCCATCAGACGGGACTCGAGCTCCTACGAGCAGTACTTC.

The chain carries TRBV6-1 and TRBJ2-7; a weak D match, TRBD1 (5 bases). This CDR3 spans 15 amino acids. V gave up 10 bases and J gave up 4 bases, with 23 bases separating them. Germline V gene sequence: CDR1 MNHNS, CDR2 SASEGT. The CDR3 sequence: CATTSRGHDAYEQYF. The DNA of the CDR3 is TGTGCCACAACCTCTCGAGGACATGATGCGTACGAGCAGTACTTC.

The chain couples TRBV18 to TRBJ1-5; D uncertain. The CDR3 is 15 amino acids. Germline V lookup: CDR1 KGHSH, CDR2 LQKENI. V was clipped by 6 bases and J by 1 base, with 13 bases between them. The CDR3 region has the DNA TGTGCCAGCTCCCCCGTCCAGGTCAGCAATCAGCCCCAGCATTTT. Protein product: CASSPVQVSNQPQHF.

The rearrangement uses TRBV5-1 and TRBJ2-2; D remains unclear. This CDR3 has 13 amino acids. Between the trimmed V and J ends, which lost 3 bases and 9 bases, there was a span of 12 bases. Germline V gene lookup returns CDR1 SGHRS and CDR2 YFSETQ. Here the CDR3 DNA reads TGCGCCAGCAGCTCGGCGTTTGGCAGGGAGCTGTTTTTT. This encodes CASSSAFGRELFF.

The gene calls are TRBV7-6 and TRBJ1-1; D may be TRBD1 (5 bases). The CDR3 sequence is 14 residues long. The germline V gene encodes CDR1 SGHVS and CDR2 FNYEAQ. V lost 3 bases, J lost 7 bases, and 15 bases lay in between. Here the CDR3 reads CASSLFWQGGEAFF. CDR3 in DNA: TGTGCCAGCAGCTTGTTCTGGCAGGGAGGTGAAGCTTTCTTT.